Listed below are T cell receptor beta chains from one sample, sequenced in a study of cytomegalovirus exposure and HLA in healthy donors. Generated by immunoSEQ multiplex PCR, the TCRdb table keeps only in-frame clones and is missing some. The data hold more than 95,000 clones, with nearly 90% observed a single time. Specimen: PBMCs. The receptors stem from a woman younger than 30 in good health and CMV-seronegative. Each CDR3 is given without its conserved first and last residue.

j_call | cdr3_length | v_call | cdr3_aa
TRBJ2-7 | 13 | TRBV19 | ASSIGGQGHNEQY
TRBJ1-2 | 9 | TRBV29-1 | SVGREGGYT
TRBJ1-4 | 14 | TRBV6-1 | ASSAERTATNEKLF
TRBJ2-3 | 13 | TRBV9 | ASSGGLVSTDTQY
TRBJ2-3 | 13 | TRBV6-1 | ASSEVAGSTDTQY
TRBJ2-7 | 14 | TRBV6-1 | ASMEAGTSGRYEQY
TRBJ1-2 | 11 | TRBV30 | AWSVQGLHGYT
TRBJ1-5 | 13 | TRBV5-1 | ASSPTGDRGWPQH
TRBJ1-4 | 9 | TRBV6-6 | ASQSNEKLF
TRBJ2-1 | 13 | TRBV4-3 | ASSQKLGQGNEQF
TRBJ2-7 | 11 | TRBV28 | ASRTSGIYEQY
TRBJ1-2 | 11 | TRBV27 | ASSPRGGDGYT
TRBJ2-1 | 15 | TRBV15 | ATSRDQGTSSYNEQF
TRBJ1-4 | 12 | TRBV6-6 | ASSGTVTHEKLF
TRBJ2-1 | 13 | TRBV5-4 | ASSGTSGSYNEQF
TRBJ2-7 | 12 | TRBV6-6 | ASTQTSGTYEQY
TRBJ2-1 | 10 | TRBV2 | ASYTGNNEQF
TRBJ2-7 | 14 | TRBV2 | ASSQLSGRDSYEQY
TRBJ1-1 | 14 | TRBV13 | ASSLGPPPRSTEAF
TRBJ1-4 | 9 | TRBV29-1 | SATDNEKLF
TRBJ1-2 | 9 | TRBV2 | ACPRGNGYT
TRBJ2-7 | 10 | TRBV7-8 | ASSPDSFGQY
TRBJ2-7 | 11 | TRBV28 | ASSTTGTYEQY
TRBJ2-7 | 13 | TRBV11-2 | ASSSLTGGYGEQY
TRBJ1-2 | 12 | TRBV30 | AWSGDRNNYGYT
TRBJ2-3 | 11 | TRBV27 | ASRWGDRDTQY
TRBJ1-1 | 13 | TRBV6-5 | ASSYSTGFGTEAF
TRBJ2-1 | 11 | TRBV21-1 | ASGGRAYNEQF
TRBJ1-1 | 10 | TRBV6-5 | ASNPGQGKAF
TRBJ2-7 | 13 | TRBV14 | ASSQGPSGSYEQY
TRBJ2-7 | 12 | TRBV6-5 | ASSYSGDSYEQY
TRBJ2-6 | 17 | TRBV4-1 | ASSQDRTGYYSGANVLT
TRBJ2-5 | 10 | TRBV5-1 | ASSGPSGTQY
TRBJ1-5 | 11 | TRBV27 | ASSLFSDQPQH
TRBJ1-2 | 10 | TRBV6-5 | ASSSQGASYT
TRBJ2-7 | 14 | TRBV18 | ASSLGQGYTSYEQY
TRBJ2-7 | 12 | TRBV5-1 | ASSLVPGDYEQY
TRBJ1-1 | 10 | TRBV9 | ASSAGHTEAF
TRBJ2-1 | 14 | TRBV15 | ATSRGTGIPYNEQF
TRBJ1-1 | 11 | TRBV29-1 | SRRKYRGTEAF
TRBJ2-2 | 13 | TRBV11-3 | ASSPPGLNTGELF
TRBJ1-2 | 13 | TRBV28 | ASSSGGGSRYGYT
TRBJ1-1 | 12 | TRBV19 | ASRVGGLTTEAF
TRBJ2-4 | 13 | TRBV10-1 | ASSERGTGKNIQY
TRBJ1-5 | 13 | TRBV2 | ASSERSGSNQPQH
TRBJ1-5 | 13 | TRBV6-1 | ASTSQQGTPQPQH
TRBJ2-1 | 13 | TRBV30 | AWSVVAGAYNEQF
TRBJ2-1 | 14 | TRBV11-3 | ASSLGGSWYDNEQF
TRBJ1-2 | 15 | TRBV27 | ASSLTSTQGAVYGYT
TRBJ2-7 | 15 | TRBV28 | ASSTSGTSGRAYEQY
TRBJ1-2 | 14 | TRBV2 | ATPPGTYTPNYGYT
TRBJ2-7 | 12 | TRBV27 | ASSLGDSPYEQY
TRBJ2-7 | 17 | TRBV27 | ASSLRGGGTALDGYEQY